This T cell receptor (beta chain) was found in a study of OX40 agonist ivuxolimab in advanced cancers. Background on the study: The patients got ivuxolimab, which is an agonistic anti-OX40 (CD134) antibody. General study findings and limits: Some patients without response likewise showed low normalized clonal expansion.

Patients who had autoimmune disease history or got systemic immunosuppression were left out. V was trimmed by 5 bases and J by 7 bases, leaving 17 bases between them. Germline V lookup: CDR1 SNHLY, CDR2 FYNNEI. This CDR3 is built from 14 residues. This clone showed up just a few times. What it binds is not known. Some clones are missing from TCRdb's copy, which holds only in-frame ones; the method was immunoSEQ multiplex PCR. The data hold fewer than 45,000 clones, with more than 80% observed a single time. The source is an adult with an advanced solid tumor such as melanoma, head and neck, liver or kidney cancer. The sample consisted of CD4+ or CD8+ T cells sorted from blood, taken in a trial of the OX40 agonist ivuxolimab. The chain couples TRBV2 to TRBJ2-5; D is possibly TRBD2 (6 bases). The CDR3: CASSRDSLSGTQYF. Here the CDR3 DNA reads TGTGCCAGCAGTCGGGACTCCCTCTCGGGGACCCAGTACTTC.